The 2 T cell receptor beta chains given below trace back to one sample, sequenced in a study of T-cell memory formation after mild COVID-19. TCRdb passed the 5' RACE reads through MiXCR, listing each CDR3 protein once. The sample has 550,000 to 700,000 distinct CDR3 sequences, 17% seen once. Sequenced: PBMCs or a T cell subset sorted from them (not recorded which). All receptors derive from an adult woman who had mild COVID-19 (a few samples of this study predate the infection). Cell type and time point are not known.

This sequence joins TRBV5-1 and TRBJ2-2; 8 nucleotides align to TRBD1. Trimming removed 5 bases from V and 7 bases from J; junction bases left unmatched: 10. CDR3 length: 15 amino acids. Germline assignment: CDR1 SGHRS and CDR2 YFSETQ. CDR3 amino acids: CASRPTGTGFGELFF. In nucleotides, the CDR3 is TGCGCCAGCAGACCAACCGGGACAGGCTTCGGGGAGCTGTTTTTT. The full variable domain, with the rest looked up from reference TRBV5-1 and TRBJ2-2, is KAGVTQTPRYLIKTRGQQVTLSCSPISGHRSVSWYQQTPGQGLQFLFEYFSETQRNKGNFPGRFSGRQFSNSRSEMNVSTLELGDSALYLCASRPTGTGFGELFFGEGSRLTVL.

This clonotype was seen only a few times. The rearrangement joins TRBV12-3 or TRBV12-4 to TRBJ1-2; 7 bases fit TRBD1. The junction had 9 bases not matched to a gene; V was cut back by 6 bases and J by 2 bases. This CDR3 contains 15 residues. CDR3: CASSPTGQKNYGYTF. The CDR3 DNA sequence: TGTGCCAGCAGCCCCACGGGACAGAAAAACTATGGCTACACCTTC.